This TCR beta chain was captured by sequencing in a study of blood T cell repertoires in COVID-19. Overall study context: The United States, Italy and Spain provided the acute and convalescent COVID-19 samples.

The germline V gene has CDR1 SGHTA and CDR2 FQGNSA. The CDR3 is 14 amino acids. Unmatched junction bases numbered 1, after V lost 6 bases and J lost 2 bases. Clones were read by immunoSEQ multiplex PCR, and TCRdb kept only the in-frame ones, dropping some. The data show 130,000 or so clones, with about 80% seen just once and 3% to 3.5% held by the top ten. This receptor was identified in a woman older than 75 with acute or convalescent COVID-19. Source material: peripheral blood. V usage is TRBV7-2 and J usage is TRBJ2-1; 10 nucleotides agree with TRBD1. The CDR3, as DNA: TGTGCCAGCAGGACAGGGGGCGCCTACAATGAGCAGTTCTTC. Translation gives CASRTGGAYNEQFF.